This T cell receptor beta chain was observed in a study of T-cell reconstitution after alpha-beta-depleted transplantation in children. Study findings and constraints: T-cell counts and diversity at one year following transplant were attributed mainly to newly produced T cells. At around two months after transplant, the alpha-beta T cells were reportedly derived from several hundred expanded clones that came from non-depleted graft cells.

Worth noting for this clonotype: Antigen: not known.

The TCRbeta library was prepared with unique molecular identifiers. MiXCR, run by TCRdb on the PCR reads, gives a single entry per CDR3 protein. The sample contains a few hundred thousand distinct CDR3 sequences, 27% of which appear only once. There are 15 residues in the CDR3. CDR1 and CDR2 (germline): ENHRY, SYGVKD. The V end was cut by 3 bases, the J end by 0 bases, with 12 bases between. V and J are TRBV10-3 and TRBJ2-7; perhaps D is TRBD1 or TRBD2 (5 bases each). The specimen comprised PBMCs, sampled before TCRalphabeta/CD19-depleted stem cell transplant. The receptor was isolated from a boy under two years old with Wiskott-Aldrich syndrome, due to receive a stem cell transplant. The CDR3 is CAISEEGTGSYEQYF. The CDR3 DNA follows: TGTGCCATCAGTGAAGAGGGGACGGGCTCCTACGAGCAGTACTTC.